This T cell receptor beta chain originates from a study of T cell responses to AZD1222 COVID-19 vaccine. Pooling of second doses given at about 4 or about 12 weeks was done. V shed 8 bases and J 4 bases; nucleotides not matched to a gene: 7. Germline V gene sequence: CDR1 LNHDA, CDR2 SQIVND (reference sequence). This CDR3 has 13 amino acids. Assay: immunoSEQ multiplex PCR; the TCRdb copy retains only in-frame clones and omits some. This sample has under 150,000 clones, with roughly nine tenths found just once. The study, taken as a whole, reports: Females outnumbered males among donors, who were mostly white British; clonal diversity was possibly underestimated.

Remarks on this clone: Its antigen is unknown.

The chain couples TRBV19 to TRBJ1-1; 7 bases agree with TRBD1. The sample in question was peripheral blood, obtained 28 days after the second AZD1222 dose. The clonotype originates from an adult who received the AZD1222 COVID-19 vaccine. CDR3 DNA sequence: TGTGCCAGTGGGGACAGAGATGGCACTGAAGCTTTCTTT. Amino acid sequence: CASGDRDGTEAFF.